There are a few counts of the clone carrying this T cell receptor (beta chain). Its antigen is undetermined. This specimen belongs to a study of early T cells in non-severe SARS-CoV-2 infection. Across the whole study: Bulk RNA taken from unsorted whole blood was sequenced, leaving chains unpaired. Study results and limitations: The matching step, a VDJdb search, favored anti-spike CD8 responses and missed private and CD4 specificities.

The CDR3 extends over 15 amino acids. Germline V gene lookup returns CDR1 KGHSH and CDR2 LQKENI. The V and J ends lost 3 bases and 8 bases respectively, with 16 bases between them. The TCR library protocol was used to attach unique molecular identifiers. These identifiers were attached to individual cDNA molecules. TCRdb recomputed calls from the 5' RACE reads with MiXCR, one row per CDR3 protein. The top ten hold 3.9% of the sample, which has under 85,000 distinct CDR3 sequences, more than 12% seen once. This chain links TRBV18 with TRBJ1-4, with D unresolved. The TCR sequence derives from an adult who was a healthcare worker with PCR-confirmed SARS-CoV-2 infection or an uninfected control (not recorded which). The sequencing here drew on whole blood, taken at baseline. The CDR3 spells CASSPYSLGGEKLFF. CDR3 bases: TGTGCCAGCTCACCCTACAGCCTTGGTGGGGAAAAACTGTTTTTT.